The 21 T cell receptor beta chains below come from one sample, sequenced in a study of T cell changes during pregnancy in multiple sclerosis. The method was immunoSEQ multiplex PCR; TCRdb's version includes in-frame clones alone and lacks a portion of them. The sample lists just under 85,000 clones; approximately 90% were seen once. Source: peripheral blood, taken in the first trimester of pregnancy. These TCRs come from a female donor with multiple sclerosis, enrolled in a pregnancy study.

This clone was picked up a small number of times. The rearrangement links TRBV12-5 to TRBJ2-5, with D possibly TRBD1 on 5 matching bases. Trimming shortened V by 1 base and J by 5 bases, and 8 bases separated the two germline ends. The CDR3 covers 13 residues. From germline, CDR1 is LGHNT and CDR2 FRNRAP. As DNA, the CDR3 is TGTGCTAGTGGTTTGGACAGGTCGGAGACCCAGTACTTC. It codes for CASGLDRSETQYF.

The J gene is TRBJ1-5, the V gene TRBV20-1; D is unclear. V lost 3 bases to trimming and J lost 12 bases, with 12 bases between them. This CDR3 spans 11 amino acids. Germline V lookup: CDR1 DFQATT, CDR2 SNEGSKA (reference sequence). The DNA of the CDR3 is TGCAGTGCTAGGGGTAGCGGAGACCAGCATTTT. Translating it yields CSARGSGDQHF.

This chain links TRBV18 with TRBJ2-3; TRBD2 agrees at 13 bases. CDR3 length equals 15 residues. After removal of 0 bases from V and 7 bases from J, the junction contained 1 base not matched to a gene. The germline CDR1 and CDR2 sequences are KGHSH and LQKENI. Here the CDR3 reads CASSPPGLAGHTQYF. CDR3 coding DNA: TGTGCCAGCTCACCACCGGGACTAGCGGGGCATACGCAGTATTTT. The full variable domain, completed using reference TRBV18 and TRBJ2-3, is NAGVMQNPRHLVRRRGQEARLRCSPMKGHSHVYWYRQLPEEGLKFMVYLQKENIIDESGMPKERFSAEFPKEGPSILRIQQVVRGDSAAYFCASSPPGLAGHTQYFGPGTRLTVL.

The chain recombines TRBV30 with TRBJ2-5; the match to TRBD2 covers 13 bases. The CDR3 contains 15 residues. Trimming cost V 0 bases and J 5 bases; bases outside gene matches: 3. Germline assignment: CDR1 GTSNPN and CDR2 SVGIG (reference sequence). CDR3 residues: CAWSVLAGGPETQYF. The CDR3 coding sequence is TGTGCCTGGAGTGTACTAGCGGGAGGGCCGGAGACCCAGTACTTC.

V usage is TRBV4-3 and J usage is TRBJ1-3, with a possible D match to TRBD1 (5 bases). V was trimmed by 2 bases and J by 1 base, leaving 18 bases between them. This CDR3 has 18 amino acids. CDR1 LGHNA and CDR2 YSLEER come from the germline V gene. The CDR3 DNA reads TGCGCCAGCAGCCAACAGGGTCCGCCCTACACGTCTGGAAACACCATATATTTT. Translated: CASSQQGPPYTSGNTIYF.

This sequence joins TRBV29-1 and TRBJ1-4, with TRBD1 as a possible D gene (5 bases). This CDR3 comprises 14 residues. Trimming shortened V by 1 base and J by 2 bases, and 8 bases separated the two germline ends. The germline CDR1 and CDR2 sequences are SQVTM and ANQGSEA. In nucleotides, the CDR3 is TGCAGCGTTGAAGGGGGCATCACTAATGAAAAACTGTTTTTT. Its translation is CSVEGGITNEKLFF.

This chain links TRBV20-1 with TRBJ2-1; D remains ambiguous. Germline V CDR1 and CDR2: DFQATT, SNEGSKA (reference sequence). Trimming took off 2 bases at V and 9 bases at J, with 5 bases between the two ends. This CDR3 comprises 10 residues. This CDR3 is CSARLLEQFF. The CDR3 bases are TGCAGTGCTAGATTACTTGAGCAGTTCTTC.

The chain is built from TRBV10-3 and TRBJ1-2; TRBD1 is a possible D gene (6 bases). Germline values: CDR1 ENHRY, CDR2 SYGVKD. The CDR3 runs to 12 residues. The germline V and J ends were trimmed by 2 bases and 8 bases, with 9 bases remaining between them. CDR3 bases: TGTGCCATCAGTGAGGGGACAAGAGGCTACACCTTC. Protein product: CAISEGTRGYTF.

This rearrangement joins TRBV28 to TRBJ2-5, with 13 bases identical to TRBD2. Trimming took 6 bases from V and 5 from J; bases not matched to a gene: 6. CDR3 length equals 15 residues. CDR1 and CDR2 (germline): MDHEN, SYDVKM. The CDR3 here is CASRRTSGSWETQYF. The CDR3 region has the DNA TGTGCCAGCAGGCGGACTAGCGGGAGTTGGGAGACCCAGTACTTC.

The chain employs TRBV7-9 and TRBJ1-2, with a weak D call TRBD1 (6 bases). Between the trimmed V and J ends, which lost 3 bases and 3 bases, there was a span of 17 bases. Germline-derived CDR1 and CDR2 are SEHNR and FQNEAQ (reference sequence). This CDR3 has 16 amino acids. The CDR3 spells CASSFGWTVLDYGYTF. DNA for the CDR3: TGTGCCAGCAGCTTCGGATGGACAGTATTGGACTATGGCTACACCTTC.

This clone was found once. The J gene is TRBJ2-2, the V gene TRBV9; 14 nucleotides agree with TRBD2. Germline values: CDR1 SGDLS, CDR2 YYNGEE. This CDR3 comprises 17 residues. With 4 bases clipped from V and 4 bases from J, the junction kept 6 bases outside the gene matches. The CDR3 coding sequence is TGTGCCAGCAGCTCGGGACTAGCGGGAGTAAGCACCGGGGAGCTGTTTTTT. Protein: CASSSGLAGVSTGELFF.

The chain combines TRBV15 with TRBJ2-2; TRBD2 aligns across 11 bases. Unmatched junction bases numbered 4, after V lost 0 bases and J lost 4 bases. Germline assignment: CDR1 LNHNV and CDR2 YYDKDF (reference sequence). The CDR3 runs to 17 residues. The DNA of the CDR3 is TGTGCCACCAGCAGAGATTACGGGACTAGCGGCACCGGGGAGCTGTTTTTT. Encoded protein: CATSRDYGTSGTGELFF.

This clone is a singleton in its sample. The V gene is TRBV11-3, the J gene TRBJ2-7; TRBD1 agrees at 7 bases. Trimming removed 5 bases from V and 4 bases from J; junction bases left unmatched: 20. The CDR3 consists of 18 residues. Germline lookup yields CDR1 SGHNT and CDR2 YENEEA. The chain's CDR3 is CASSIHPGTATGKYEQYF. The CDR3 coding sequence is TGTGCCAGCAGCATCCACCCTGGGACAGCAACTGGAAAATACGAGCAGTACTTC.

This sequence joins TRBV6-1 and TRBJ2-5; TRBD1 might be the D (5 bases). Germline loops: CDR1 MNHNS, CDR2 SASEGT. V was trimmed by 3 bases and J by 5 bases, leaving 22 bases between them. The CDR3 sequence is 17 residues long. The CDR3 loop reads CASSDWRDSQGPETQYF. CDR3 nucleotide sequence: TGTGCCAGCAGTGACTGGCGCGACTCTCAGGGCCCTGAGACCCAGTACTTC.

The rearrangement joins TRBV6-5 to TRBJ2-2; D is perhaps TRBD2 (6 bases). Germline CDR1 is MNHEY and CDR2 is SVGAGI. CDR3 length: 13 amino acids. Trimming pared 6 bases from V and 2 bases from J, leaving 7 bases between. CDR3 coding DNA: TGTGCCAGCAGGGGGACTAACACCGGGGAGCTGTTTTTT. Amino acid sequence: CASRGTNTGELFF.

The rearrangement uses TRBV19 and TRBJ1-5; possible D gene TRBD1, 6 bases. Germline CDR1 LNHDA, CDR2 SQIVND (reference sequence). V dropped 3 bases and J dropped 1 base, with 13 bases sitting between them. This CDR3 spans 16 amino acids. CDR3 nucleotide sequence: TGTGCCAGTAGTATCAGGGGAATAAACAGCAATCAGCCCCAGCATTTT. Its protein product is CASSIRGINSNQPQHF.

The chain recombines TRBV19 with TRBJ2-4, with D maybe TRBD2 (6 bases). V gave up 0 bases and J gave up 2 bases, with 11 bases separating them. This CDR3 has 16 residues. Germline-derived CDR1 and CDR2 are LNHDA and SQIVND (reference sequence). CDR3 sequence: CASSIDPGVTKNIQYF. In nucleotides, the CDR3 is TGTGCCAGTAGTATAGATCCGGGGGTTACCAAAAACATTCAGTACTTC.

This chain connects TRBV15 to TRBJ2-4; 8 positions agree with TRBD1. The CDR3 is 14 residues long. J was trimmed by 9 bases and V by 3 bases; bases with no gene match: 7. The germline CDR1 and CDR2 sequences are LNHNV and YYDKDF (reference sequence). CDR3 protein: CATSSGQGRGIQYF. The CDR3 DNA follows: TGTGCCACCAGCAGTGGACAGGGAAGGGGCATTCAGTACTTC. The full variable domain, rest sourced from reference TRBV15 and TRBJ2-4, is DAMVIQNPRYQVTQFGKPVTLSCSQTLNHNVMYWYQQKSSQAPKLLFHYYDKDFNNEADTPDNFQSRRPNTSFCFLDIRSPGLGDTAMYLCATSSGQGRGIQYFGAGTRLSVL.

This clone was recorded once. This CDR3 is also generated by other DNA sequences in the sample. This chain links TRBV5-1 with TRBJ1-5, with D unclear. V gave up 0 bases and J gave up 0 bases, with 4 bases separating them. The CDR3 consists of 14 residues. Germline V gene sequence: CDR1 SGHRS, CDR2 YFSETQ. CDR3 DNA sequence: TGCGCCAGCAGCTTGGGCGGTAGCAATCAGCCCCAGCATTTT. It yields the protein CASSLGGSNQPQHF.

The rearrangement uses TRBV19 and TRBJ1-1; tentatively, D is TRBD1 (5 bases). The CDR3 is 14 amino acids. V lost 8 bases to trimming and J lost 1 base, with 14 bases between them. CDR1 and CDR2 from the germline V gene are LNHDA and SQIVND (reference sequence). CDR3 loop: CASLFRGGNTEAFF. For the CDR3, the DNA is TGTGCCAGTCTCTTTAGGGGAGGGAACACTGAAGCTTTCTTT.

V is TRBV7-6 and J is TRBJ2-3; D is possibly TRBD2 (6 bases). The length of the CDR3 is 18 residues. The germline gives CDR1 SGHVS, CDR2 FNYEAQ. With 1 base removed from V and 3 bases from J, the gap between germline ends came to 20 bases. CDR3 region: CASSLDRGPGLQTDTQYF. The DNA of the CDR3 is TGTGCCAGCAGCTTAGATCGTGGACCGGGACTCCAGACAGATACGCAGTATTTT.